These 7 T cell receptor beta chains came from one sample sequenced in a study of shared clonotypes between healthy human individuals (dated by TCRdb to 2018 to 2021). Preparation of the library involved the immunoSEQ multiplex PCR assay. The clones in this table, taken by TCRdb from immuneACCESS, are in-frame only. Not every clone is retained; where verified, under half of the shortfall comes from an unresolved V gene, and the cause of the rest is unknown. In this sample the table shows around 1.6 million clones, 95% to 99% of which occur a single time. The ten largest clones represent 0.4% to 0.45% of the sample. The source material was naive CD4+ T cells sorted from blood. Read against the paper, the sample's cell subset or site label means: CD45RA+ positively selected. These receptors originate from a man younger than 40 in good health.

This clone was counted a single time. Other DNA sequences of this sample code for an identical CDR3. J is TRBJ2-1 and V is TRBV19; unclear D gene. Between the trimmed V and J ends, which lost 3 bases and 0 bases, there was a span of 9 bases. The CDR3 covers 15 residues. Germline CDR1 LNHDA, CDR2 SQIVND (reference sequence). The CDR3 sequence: CASSIGPGSYNEQFF. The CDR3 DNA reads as TGTGCCAGTAGTATTGGCCCCGGCTCCTACAATGAGCAGTTCTTC.

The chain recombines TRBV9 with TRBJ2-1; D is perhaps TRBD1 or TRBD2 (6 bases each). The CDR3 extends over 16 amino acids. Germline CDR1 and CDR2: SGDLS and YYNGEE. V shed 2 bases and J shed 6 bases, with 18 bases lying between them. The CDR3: CASSVKRGGGTNEQFF. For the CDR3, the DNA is TGTGCCAGCAGCGTTAAGCGAGGAGGGGGTACCAATGAGCAGTTCTTC.

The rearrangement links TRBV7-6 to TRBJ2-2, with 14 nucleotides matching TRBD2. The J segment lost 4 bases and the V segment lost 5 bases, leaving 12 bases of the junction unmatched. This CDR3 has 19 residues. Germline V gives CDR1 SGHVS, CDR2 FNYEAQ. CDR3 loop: CASSKVGTSGRGGTGELFF. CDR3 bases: TGTGCCAGCAGCAAAGTCGGGACTAGCGGGAGAGGAGGCACCGGGGAGCTGTTTTTT. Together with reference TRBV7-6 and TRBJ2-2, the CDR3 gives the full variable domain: GAGVSQSPRYKVTKRGQDVALRCDPISGHVSLYWYRQALGQGPEFLTYFNYEAQQDKSGLPNDRFSAERPEGSISTLTIQRTEQRDSAMYRCASSKVGTSGRGGTGELFFGEGSRLTVL.

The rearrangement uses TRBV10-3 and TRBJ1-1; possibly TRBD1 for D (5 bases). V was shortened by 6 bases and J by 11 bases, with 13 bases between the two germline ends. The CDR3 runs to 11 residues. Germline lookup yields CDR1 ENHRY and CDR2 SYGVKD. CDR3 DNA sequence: TGTGCCATCAGGGGGGAACTAGCCGCTTTCTTT. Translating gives CAIRGELAAFF.

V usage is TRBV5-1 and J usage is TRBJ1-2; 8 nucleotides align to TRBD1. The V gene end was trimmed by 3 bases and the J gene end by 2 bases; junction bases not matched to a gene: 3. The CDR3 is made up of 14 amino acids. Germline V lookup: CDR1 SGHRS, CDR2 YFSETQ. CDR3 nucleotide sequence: TGCGCCAGCAGCTGGGGACAGGCGAACTATGGCTACACCTTC. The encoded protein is CASSWGQANYGYTF.

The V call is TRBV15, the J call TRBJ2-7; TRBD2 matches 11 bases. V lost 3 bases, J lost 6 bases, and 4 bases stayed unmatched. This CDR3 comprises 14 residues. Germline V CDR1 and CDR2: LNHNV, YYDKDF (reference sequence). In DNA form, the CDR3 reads TGTGCCACCAGCAGGCTAGCGGGAGGAGGCGAGCAGTACTTC. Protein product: CATSRLAGGGEQYF.

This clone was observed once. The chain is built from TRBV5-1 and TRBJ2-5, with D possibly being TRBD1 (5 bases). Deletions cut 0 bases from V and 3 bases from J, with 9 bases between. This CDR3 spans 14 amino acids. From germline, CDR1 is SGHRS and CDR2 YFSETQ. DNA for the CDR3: TGCGCCAGCAGCTTGGAGGCCAGGGAAGAGACCCAGTACTTC. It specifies CASSLEAREETQYF.